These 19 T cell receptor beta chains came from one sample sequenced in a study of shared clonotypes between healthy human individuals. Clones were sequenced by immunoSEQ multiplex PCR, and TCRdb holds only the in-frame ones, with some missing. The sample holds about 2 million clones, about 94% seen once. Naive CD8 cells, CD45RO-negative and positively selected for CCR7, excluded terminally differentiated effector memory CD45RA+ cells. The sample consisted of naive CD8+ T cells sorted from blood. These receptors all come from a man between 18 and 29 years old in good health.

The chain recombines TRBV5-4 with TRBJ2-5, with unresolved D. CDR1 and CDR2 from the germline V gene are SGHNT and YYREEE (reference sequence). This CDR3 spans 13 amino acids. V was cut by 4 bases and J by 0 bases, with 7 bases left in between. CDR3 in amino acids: CASSPPDQETQYF. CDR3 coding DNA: TGTGCCAGCAGCCCCCCGGACCAAGAGACCCAGTACTTC.

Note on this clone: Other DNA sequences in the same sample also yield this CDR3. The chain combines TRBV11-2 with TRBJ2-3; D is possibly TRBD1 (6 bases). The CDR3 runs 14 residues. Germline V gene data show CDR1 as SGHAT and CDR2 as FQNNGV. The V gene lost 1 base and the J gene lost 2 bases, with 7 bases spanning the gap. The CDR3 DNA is TGTGCCAGCAGCTTAGGGGGGCTCACAGATACGCAGTATTTT. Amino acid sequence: CASSLGGLTDTQYF.

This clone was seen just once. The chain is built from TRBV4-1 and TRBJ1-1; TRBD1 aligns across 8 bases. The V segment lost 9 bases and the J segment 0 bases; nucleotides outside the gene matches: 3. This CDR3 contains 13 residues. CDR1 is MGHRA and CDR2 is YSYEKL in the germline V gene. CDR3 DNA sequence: TGCGCCAGTACGACAGGGGTGAACACTGAAGCTTTCTTT. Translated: CASTTGVNTEAFF.

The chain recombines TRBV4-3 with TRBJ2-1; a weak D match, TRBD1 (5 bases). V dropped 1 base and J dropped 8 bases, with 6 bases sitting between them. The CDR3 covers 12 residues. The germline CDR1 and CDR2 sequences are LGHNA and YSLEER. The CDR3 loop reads CASSQAGYEQFF. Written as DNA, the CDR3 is TGCGCCAGCAGCCAAGCAGGGTATGAGCAGTTCTTC.

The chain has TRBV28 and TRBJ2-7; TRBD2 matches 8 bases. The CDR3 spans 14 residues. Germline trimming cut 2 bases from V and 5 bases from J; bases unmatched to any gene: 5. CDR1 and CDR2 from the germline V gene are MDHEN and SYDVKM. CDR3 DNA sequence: TGTGCCAGCAGTTTAGCAACTAGCGGTCACGAGCAGTACTTC. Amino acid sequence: CASSLATSGHEQYF.

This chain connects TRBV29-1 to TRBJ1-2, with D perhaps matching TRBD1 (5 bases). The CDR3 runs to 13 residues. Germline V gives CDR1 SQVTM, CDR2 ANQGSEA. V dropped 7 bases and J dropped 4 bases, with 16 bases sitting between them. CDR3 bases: TGCAGCGGCCACGGGGGAGAGGGCTATGGCTACACCTTC. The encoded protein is CSGHGGEGYGYTF. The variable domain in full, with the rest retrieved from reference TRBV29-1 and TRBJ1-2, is SAVISQKPSRDICQRGTSLTIQCQVDSQVTMMFWYRQQPGQSLTLIATANQGSEATYESGFVIDKFPISRPNLTFSTLTVSNMSPEDSSIYLCSGHGGEGYGYTFGSGTRLTVV.

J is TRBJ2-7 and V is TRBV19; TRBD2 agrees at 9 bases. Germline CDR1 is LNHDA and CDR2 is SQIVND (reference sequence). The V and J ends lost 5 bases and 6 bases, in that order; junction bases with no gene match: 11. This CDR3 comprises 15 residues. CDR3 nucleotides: TGTGCCAGTAGTTTCGCGGGAGGGCCGGACGGCGAGCAGTACTTC. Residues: CASSFAGGPDGEQYF.

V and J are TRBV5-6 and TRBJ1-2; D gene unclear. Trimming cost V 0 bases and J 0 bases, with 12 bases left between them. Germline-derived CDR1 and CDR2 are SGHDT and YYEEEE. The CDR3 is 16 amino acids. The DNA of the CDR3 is TGTGCCAGCAGCTTGGCTGCTTGGGCAACTAACTATGGCTACACCTTC. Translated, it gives CASSLAAWATNYGYTF.

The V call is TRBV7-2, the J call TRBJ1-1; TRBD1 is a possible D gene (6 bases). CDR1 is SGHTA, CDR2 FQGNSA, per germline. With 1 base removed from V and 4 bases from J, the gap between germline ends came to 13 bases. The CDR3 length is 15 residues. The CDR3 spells CASSLGPGATTEAFF. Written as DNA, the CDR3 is TGTGCCAGCAGCTTAGGTCCGGGGGCGACCACTGAAGCTTTCTTT.

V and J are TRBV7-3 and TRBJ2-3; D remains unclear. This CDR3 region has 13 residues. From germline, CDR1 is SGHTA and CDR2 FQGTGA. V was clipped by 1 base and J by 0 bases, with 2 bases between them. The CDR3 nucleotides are TGTGCCAGCAGCTTAAAAAGCACAGATACGCAGTATTTT. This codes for CASSLKSTDTQYF.

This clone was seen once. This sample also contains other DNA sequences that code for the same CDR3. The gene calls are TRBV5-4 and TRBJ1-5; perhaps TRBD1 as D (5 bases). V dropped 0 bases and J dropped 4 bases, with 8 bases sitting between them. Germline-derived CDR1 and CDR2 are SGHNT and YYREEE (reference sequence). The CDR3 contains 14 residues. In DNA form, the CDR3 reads TGTGCCAGCAGCTTGGCCGGGGGAAATCAGCCCCAGCATTTT. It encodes CASSLAGGNQPQHF.

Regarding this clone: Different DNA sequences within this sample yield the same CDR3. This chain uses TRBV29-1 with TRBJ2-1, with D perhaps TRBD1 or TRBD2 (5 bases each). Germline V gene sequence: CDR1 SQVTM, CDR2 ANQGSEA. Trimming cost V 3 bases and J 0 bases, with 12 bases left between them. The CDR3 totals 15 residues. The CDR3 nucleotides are TGCAGCGTTGAGGGACGGGAAAGCTCCTACAATGAGCAGTTCTTC. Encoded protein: CSVEGRESSYNEQFF.

CDR3 bases: TGCGCCAGCAGCCAGACAGGGGGTAATGAAAAACTGTTTTTT. As protein: CASSQTGGNEKLFF. The rearrangement links TRBV4-1 to TRBJ1-4; the match to TRBD1 covers 9 bases. The CDR3 consists of 14 residues. Germline V gene sequence: CDR1 MGHRA, CDR2 YSYEKL. Germline trimming cut 3 bases from V and 4 bases from J; bases unmatched to any gene: 0.

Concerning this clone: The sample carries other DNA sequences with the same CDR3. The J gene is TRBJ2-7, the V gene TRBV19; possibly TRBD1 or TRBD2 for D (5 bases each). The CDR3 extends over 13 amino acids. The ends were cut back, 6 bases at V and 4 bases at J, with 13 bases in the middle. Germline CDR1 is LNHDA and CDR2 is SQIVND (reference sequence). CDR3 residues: CASSPGHLYEQYF. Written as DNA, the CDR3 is TGTGCCAGTAGCCCGGGGCACTTGTACGAGCAGTACTTC.

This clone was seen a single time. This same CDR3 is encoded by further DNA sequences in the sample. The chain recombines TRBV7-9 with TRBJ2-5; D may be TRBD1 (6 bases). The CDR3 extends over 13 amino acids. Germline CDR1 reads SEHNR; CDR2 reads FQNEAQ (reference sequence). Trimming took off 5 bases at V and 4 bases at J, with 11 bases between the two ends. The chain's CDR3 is CASSPRGRETQYF. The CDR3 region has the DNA TGTGCCAGCAGCCCCAGGGGACGAGAGACCCAGTACTTC.

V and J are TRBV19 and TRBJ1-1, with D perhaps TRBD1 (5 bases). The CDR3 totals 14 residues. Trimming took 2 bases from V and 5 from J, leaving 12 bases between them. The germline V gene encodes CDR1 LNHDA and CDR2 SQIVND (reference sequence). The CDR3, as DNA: TGTGCCAGTAGTATAACCCTTTGGGGGACTGAAGCTTTCTTT. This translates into CASSITLWGTEAFF.

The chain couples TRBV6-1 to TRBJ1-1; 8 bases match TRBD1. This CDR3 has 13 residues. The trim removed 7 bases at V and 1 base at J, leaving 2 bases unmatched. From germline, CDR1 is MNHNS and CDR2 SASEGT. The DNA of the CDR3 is TGTGCCAGCATGCAGGGGGCGAACACTGAAGCTTTCTTT. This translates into CASMQGANTEAFF.

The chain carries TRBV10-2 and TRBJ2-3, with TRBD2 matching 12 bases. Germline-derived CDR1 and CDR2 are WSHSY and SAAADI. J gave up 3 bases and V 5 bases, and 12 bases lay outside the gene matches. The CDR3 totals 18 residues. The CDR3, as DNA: TGCGCCAGCAGTCCGCCGCTAGCGGGAGGGCCTTTTACAGATACGCAGTATTTT. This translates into CASSPPLAGGPFTDTQYF.

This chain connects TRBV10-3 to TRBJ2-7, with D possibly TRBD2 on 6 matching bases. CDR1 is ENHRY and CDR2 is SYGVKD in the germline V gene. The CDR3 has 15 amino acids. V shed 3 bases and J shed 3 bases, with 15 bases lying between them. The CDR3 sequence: CAISDPGPGDYEQYF. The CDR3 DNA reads TGTGCCATCAGTGACCCGGGACCGGGAGACTACGAGCAGTACTTC.